Below, 21 T cell receptor beta chains from the same sample are listed, as sequenced in a study of T-cell reconstitution after alpha-beta-depleted transplantation in children. Unique molecular identifiers were incorporated during preparation of the TCRbeta library. Each CDR3 protein is one row after TCRdb ran MiXCR on the PCR reads. This table holds roughly 180,000 distinct CDR3 sequences, 11% found once. The material sequenced was PBMCs, taken before TCRalphabeta/CD19-depleted stem cell transplant. The receptors derive from a boy younger than 10 with acute myeloid leukemia, due to receive a stem cell transplant.

This clonotype appeared many times. This chain connects TRBV13 to TRBJ1-4; D might be TRBD1 (5 bases). V was shortened by 0 bases and J by 11 bases, with 22 bases between the two germline ends. Germline V gene lookup returns CDR1 PRHDT and CDR2 FYEKMQ (reference sequence). The CDR3 contains 17 residues. The CDR3 DNA reads as TGTGCCAGCAGCTTAGGCCGGGTACGGGGCGCGGGCGACAAACTGTTTTTT. Translated, it gives CASSLGRVRGAGDKLFF.

The table lists this clonotype with many counts. This rearrangement joins TRBV7-2 to TRBJ2-2, with D uncertain. The CDR3 is 15 amino acids. V was clipped by 6 bases and J by 1 base, with 12 bases between them. Germline CDR1 SGHTA, CDR2 FQGNSA. The CDR3 bases are TGTGCCAGCAGTCCTTGGTCCGGGAACACCGGGGAGCTGTTTTTT. This gives the protein CASSPWSGNTGELFF.

The rearrangement links TRBV6-6 to TRBJ1-1; no clear D gene. This CDR3 is 12 amino acids long. Trimming pared 8 bases from V and 4 bases from J, leaving 11 bases between. Germline V gene lookup returns CDR1 MNHNY and CDR2 SVGAGI (reference sequence). The CDR3 DNA is TGTGCCAGCCTGGGCTCGGGCACTGAAGCTTTCTTT. Translated, it gives CASLGSGTEAFF.

Comment on this clonotype: A much larger clone differs by one base, so this may be a read error. The rearrangement joins TRBV20-1 to TRBJ2-7, with D possibly being TRBD1 or TRBD2 (5 bases each). Germline V lookup: CDR1 DFQATT, CDR2 SNEGSKA (reference sequence). This CDR3 has 15 amino acids. In nucleotides, the CDR3 is TGCAGTGCTAGAGATTGGGGGTTTAGCTCCTACAAGCAGTACTTC. It specifies CSARDWGFSSYKQYF.

This clonotype was seen at least ten times. This chain connects TRBV20-1 to TRBJ2-5; no reliable D call. V lost 4 bases and J lost 5, with 5 bases in between. Per the germline V gene, CDR1 is DFQATT and CDR2 is SNEGSKA (reference sequence). The CDR3 is 10 residues long. CDR3 protein: CSANIETQYF. The CDR3 DNA is TGCAGTGCTAATATCGAGACCCAGTACTTC.

This clonotype was seen ten or more times. The chain couples TRBV7-9 to TRBJ1-1; D gene unclear. The CDR3 has 13 amino acids. CDR1 SEHNR and CDR2 FQNEAQ come from the germline V gene (reference sequence). The ends were cut back, 7 bases at V and 3 bases at J, with 12 bases in the middle. CDR3 residues: CASTPPLDTEAFF. In DNA, the CDR3 is TGTGCCAGCACCCCTCCATTGGACACTGAAGCTTTCTTT. The whole variable domain, remainder taken from reference TRBV7-9 and TRBJ1-1, is DTGVSQNPRHKITKRGQNVTFRCDPISEHNRLYWYRQTLGQGPEFLTYFQNEAQLEKSRLLSDRFSAERPKGSFSTLEIQRTEQGDSAMYLCASTPPLDTEAFFGQGTRLTVV.

This clonotype showed up many times. The genes are TRBV2 and TRBJ2-5; D is tentatively TRBD1 or TRBD2 (5 bases each). The CDR3 is 13 residues long. V gave up 6 bases and J gave up 4 bases, with 12 bases separating them. Germline CDR1 reads SNHLY; CDR2 reads FYNNEI. CDR3: CASRSGQGETQYF. In nucleotides, the CDR3 is TGTGCCAGCAGGTCGGGGCAGGGAGAGACCCAGTACTTC.

In its sample, this clonotype was seen many times. The V gene is TRBV20-1, the J gene TRBJ2-7; 8 bases are shared with TRBD1. Germline V gene lookup returns CDR1 DFQATT and CDR2 SNEGSKA (reference sequence). V lost 0 bases to trimming and J lost 2 bases; unmatched junction nucleotides: 6. The CDR3 length is 15 residues. Here the CDR3 reads CSARDIRDRTYEQYF. The CDR3 DNA reads TGCAGTGCTAGAGACATCCGGGACAGGACCTACGAGCAGTACTTC.

This clonotype was recorded many times. This chain uses TRBV12-3 or TRBV12-4 with TRBJ2-1, with D perhaps assigned TRBD1 or TRBD2 (5 bases each). This CDR3 has 15 residues. V dropped 6 bases and J dropped 6 bases, with 18 bases sitting between them. CDR3 DNA sequence: TGTGCCAGCAGGTCCCTGGGGGATGGATCCAATGAGCAGTTCTTC. Encoded protein: CASRSLGDGSNEQFF.

This clonotype was detected many times. The chain carries TRBV4-1 and TRBJ1-1; the match to TRBD1 covers 12 bases. Germline V gives CDR1 MGHRA, CDR2 YSYEKL. CDR3 length: 17 residues. The junction had 10 bases not matched to a gene; V was cut back by 3 bases and J by 5 bases. This chain's CDR3 is CASSHFGTGGVVTEAFF. The CDR3 DNA is TGCGCCAGCAGCCATTTCGGGACAGGGGGCGTGGTAACTGAAGCTTTCTTT.

This clonotype was detected many times. The rearrangement joins TRBV29-1 to TRBJ2-5, with TRBD2 matching over 9 bases. The V gene end was trimmed by 1 base and the J gene end by 3 bases; junction bases not matched to a gene: 12. The CDR3 is made up of 17 amino acids. Germline lookup yields CDR1 SQVTM and CDR2 ANQGSEA. CDR3: CSVEGPGASGIEETQYF. CDR3 nucleotides: TGCAGCGTTGAAGGACCGGGGGCTAGCGGGATTGAAGAGACCCAGTACTTC. The full variable domain, in which reference TRBV29-1 and TRBJ2-5 provide the parts outside the CDR3, is SAVISQKPSRDICQRGTSLTIQCQVDSQVTMMFWYRQQPGQSLTLIATANQGSEATYESGFVIDKFPISRPNLTFSTLTVSNMSPEDSSIYLCSVEGPGASGIEETQYFGPGTRLLVL.

This clonotype was recorded many times. The CDR3 sequence is CASTPIRGGEKLFF. The CDR3 region has the DNA TGTGCCAGCACCCCCATCAGGGGTGGTGAAAAACTGTTTTTT. The rearrangement uses TRBV3-1 and TRBJ1-4; D might be TRBD1 (6 bases). CDR3 length equals 14 residues. CDR1 is LGHDT, CDR2 YNNKEL, per germline (reference sequence). Trimming removed 7 bases from V and 7 bases from J, with 16 bases in between.

This clonotype was recorded at least ten times. V is TRBV28 and J is TRBJ2-7; TRBD1 matches at 7 bases. The CDR3 length is 14 residues. Losses at the gene ends were 6 bases for V and 4 bases for J; bases not matched to a gene: 9. The germline V gene encodes CDR1 MDHEN and CDR2 SYDVKM. This CDR3 reads CASRTTGTVYEQYF. The DNA of the CDR3 is TGTGCCAGCAGGACCACAGGGACAGTATACGAGCAGTACTTC.

This clonotype showed up many times. The V and J genes are TRBV7-9 and TRBJ1-1; weak D call: TRBD1 (5 bases). CDR3 length equals 15 residues. CDR1 and CDR2 (germline): SEHNR, FQNEAQ (reference sequence). V gave up 5 bases and J gave up 6 bases, with 19 bases separating them. CDR3 in amino acids: CASSVFTGLKAEAFF. The CDR3 nucleotides read TGTGCCAGCAGCGTGTTCACGGGACTCAAGGCTGAAGCTTTCTTT.

This clonotype was detected ten times or more. The chain joins TRBV10-3 to TRBJ1-2; D remains ambiguous. The CDR3 is 12 residues long. From germline, CDR1 is ENHRY and CDR2 SYGVKD. The ends were cut back, 5 bases at V and 5 bases at J, with 9 bases in the middle. The chain's CDR3 is CAISPDGYGYTF. CDR3 bases: TGTGCCATCAGTCCGGATGGGTATGGCTACACCTTC.

This clonotype was detected many times. This chain links TRBV6-1 with TRBJ1-5; 8 bases fit TRBD1. The CDR3 loop spans 14 amino acids. Germline V gene sequence: CDR1 MNHNS, CDR2 SASEGT. V dropped 6 bases and J dropped 2; count of bases not matched to a gene: 3. The CDR3 region is CASSQGARNQPQHF. The CDR3 DNA sequence: TGTGCCAGCAGCCAGGGGGCCCGCAATCAGCCCCAGCATTTT.

This clonotype was observed at least ten times. V and J are TRBV4-1 and TRBJ2-7, with 10 bases that match TRBD1. The CDR3 runs to 17 residues. V trimming: 2 bases; J trimming: 6 bases; junction bases outside the gene matches: 13. Looked up from germline, CDR1 is MGHRA and CDR2 is YSYEKL. This chain's CDR3 is CASSQLAGTGVSIEQYF. The CDR3 nucleotides read TGCGCCAGCAGCCAACTCGCGGGGACAGGGGTTTCCATCGAGCAGTACTTC.

This clonotype was found many times. The genes are TRBV29-1 and TRBJ2-3, with D unclear. The V and J ends lost 5 bases and 4 bases respectively, with 7 bases between them. This CDR3 comprises 11 residues. Germline values: CDR1 SQVTM, CDR2 ANQGSEA. CDR3 DNA sequence: TGCAGCGTTCGACCCGCAGATACGCAGTATTTT. This sequence encodes CSVRPADTQYF.

At least ten counts were recorded for this clonotype. The rearrangement joins TRBV5-1 to TRBJ2-3, with 7 bases matching TRBD1. V dropped 6 bases and J dropped 1; count of bases not matched to a gene: 5. Per the germline V gene, CDR1 is SGHRS and CDR2 is YFSETQ. This CDR3 has 14 amino acids. The CDR3, as DNA: TGCGCCAGCACATGGACAGGAGGCACAGATACGCAGTATTTT. It is translated as CASTWTGGTDTQYF.

This clonotype appeared a few times. The chain combines TRBV30 with TRBJ2-1; 9 bases match TRBD1. Germline loops: CDR1 GTSNPN, CDR2 SVGIG (reference sequence). The CDR3 has 15 residues. The trim removed 6 bases at V and 8 bases at J, leaving 14 bases unmatched. Here the CDR3 reads CACQKQGARVDEQFF. The CDR3, as DNA: TGTGCCTGCCAAAAACAGGGGGCGCGAGTGGATGAGCAGTTCTTC.

Many counts were recorded for this clonotype. The gene calls are TRBV18 and TRBJ1-2; 9 nucleotides align to TRBD1. The V and J ends lost 3 bases and 7 bases, in that order; junction bases with no gene match: 6. Germline V CDR1 and CDR2: KGHSH, LQKENI. The CDR3 length is 14 residues. For the CDR3, the DNA is TGTGCCAGCTCACCCCGACAGGGGGAAGGTGGCTACACCTTC. Translation: CASSPRQGEGGYTF.